This T cell receptor (beta chain) was sequenced for a study of blood T cells in healthy people across ages. Points from the study as a whole: There were more naive CD4+ cells and higher diversity in long-lived donors than in aged donors. Using unsorted PBMCs precluded a conclusive naive versus antigen-experienced comparison.

As regards this clonotype: Its matching antigen is unknown.

It was with a sample-barcoded 5' primer and a J-beta primer mix that a second PCR of about 6 to 11 cycles was run. MiXCR was run by TCRdb on the 5' RACE reads, yielding one entry per CDR3 protein. The sample comprises nearly 800,000 distinct CDR3 sequences, about 25% of which are singletons, and 3.7% rests with the top ten. The CDR3 consists of 12 residues. In germline, CDR1 is MDHEN, CDR2 SYDVKM. These data also featured in a second study, about T cells of mothers and their children. That source adds: Three healthy Caucasian mothers served as donors, and their six children did as well. About 3 million TCR beta reads per child versus over 8.5 million per mother.

The chain has TRBV28 and TRBJ2-5; D is perhaps TRBD2 (5 bases). The J call is uncertain, as TRBJ2-1 better fits the DNA end. The material sequenced was blood. This receptor was identified in a boy aged 5 to 17 in good health. CDR3 protein: CASSPLASEQFF. The CDR3 DNA reads as TGTGCCAGCAGCCCCCTAGCAAGTGAGCAGTTCTTC.